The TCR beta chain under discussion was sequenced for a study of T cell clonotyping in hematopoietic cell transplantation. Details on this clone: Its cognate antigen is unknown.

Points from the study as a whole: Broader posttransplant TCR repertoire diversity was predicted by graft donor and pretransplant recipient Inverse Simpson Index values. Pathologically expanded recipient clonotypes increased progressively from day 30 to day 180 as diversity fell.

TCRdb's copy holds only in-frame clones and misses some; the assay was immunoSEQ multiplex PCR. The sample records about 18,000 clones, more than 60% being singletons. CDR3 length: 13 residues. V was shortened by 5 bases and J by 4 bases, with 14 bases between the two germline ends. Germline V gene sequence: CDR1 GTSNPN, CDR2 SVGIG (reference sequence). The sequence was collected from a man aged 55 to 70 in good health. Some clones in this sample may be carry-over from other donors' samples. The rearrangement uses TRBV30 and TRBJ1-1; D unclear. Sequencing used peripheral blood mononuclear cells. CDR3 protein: CAWSQLKSTEAFF. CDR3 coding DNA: TGTGCCTGGTCCCAATTAAAGAGCACTGAAGCTTTCTTT.